These 23 T cell receptor beta chains were sequenced from one sample in a study of blood T cell repertoires in COVID-19. Sequenced by immunoSEQ multiplex PCR; TCRdb stores in-frame clones only, minus some. Of approximately 60,000 clones listed, around 80% are singletons. The sample comprised peripheral blood. These receptors all come from a man in his sixties with acute or convalescent COVID-19.

The chain joins TRBV5-6 to TRBJ2-3; a weak D match, TRBD2 (6 bases). Trimming removed 2 bases from V and 5 bases from J, with 15 bases in between. In germline, CDR1 is SGHDT, CDR2 YYEEEE. The CDR3 spans 15 residues. CDR3 in amino acids: CASSFFEGAGDTQYF. The CDR3 region has the DNA TGTGCCAGCAGCTTTTTCGAGGGAGCGGGAGATACGCAGTATTTT.

This clone was counted between two and nine times. J is TRBJ1-3 and V is TRBV9; possibly TRBD1 for D (6 bases). V lost 0 bases and J lost 3, with 10 bases in between. The CDR3 has 15 amino acids. The germline gives CDR1 SGDLS, CDR2 YYNGEE. CDR3 sequence reads: CASSVGGQSGNTIYF. CDR3 nucleotide sequence: TGTGCCAGCAGCGTAGGGGGACAAAGTGGAAACACCATATATTTT.

The gene calls are TRBV7-9 and TRBJ2-1; no reliable D call. V was cut by 6 bases and J by 10 bases, with 16 bases left in between. Germline V gene data show CDR1 as SEHNR and CDR2 as FQNEAQ (reference sequence). The length of the CDR3 is 13 residues. CDR3 nucleotide sequence: TGTGCCAGCAGTAGTGGTTCCTCCCCGGAGCAGTTCTTC. Amino acids: CASSSGSSPEQFF.

This clone turned up a few times. The chain couples TRBV3-1 (or the pseudogene TRBV3-2) to TRBJ2-7; the match to TRBD2 covers 10 bases. The CDR3 spans 15 residues. The V segment lost 3 bases and the J segment 2 bases; nucleotides outside the gene matches: 4. Germline V gene lookup returns CDR1 LGHDT and CDR2 YNNKEL (reference sequence). This CDR3 reads CASSQSGRATYEQYF. CDR3 coding DNA: TGTGCCAGCAGCCAGAGCGGGAGGGCCACCTACGAGCAGTACTTC.

Here the CDR3 reads CASSYRDRGSASGNTIYF. Written as DNA, the CDR3 is TGTGCCAGTAGTTACCGGGACAGGGGGAGTGCGTCTGGAAACACCATATATTTT. The chain joins TRBV19 to TRBJ1-3; 11 nucleotides align to TRBD1. The CDR3 spans 18 residues. The ends lost 5 bases at V and 1 base at J; junction bases unmatched: 10. Germline V lookup: CDR1 LNHDA, CDR2 SQIVND (reference sequence). The complete variable domain, with remaining parts taken from reference TRBV19 and TRBJ1-3, reads DGGITQSPKYLFRKEGQNVTLSCEQNLNHDAMYWYRQDPGQGLRLIYYSQIVNDFQKGDIAEGYSVSREKKESFPLTVTSAQKNPTAFYLCASSYRDRGSASGNTIYFGEGSWLTVV.

The gene calls are TRBV27 and TRBJ1-6; 7 positions agree with TRBD1. Trimming removed 4 bases from V and 6 bases from J; junction bases left unmatched: 0. The germline CDR1 and CDR2 sequences are MNHEY and SMNVEV (reference sequence). CDR3 length: 13 amino acids. For the CDR3, the DNA is TGTGCCAGCAGTTGGGACAGTAATTCACCCCTCCACTTT. Translation gives CASSWDSNSPLHF.

The genes are TRBV5-1 and TRBJ2-5, with TRBD2 identical over 8 bases. The CDR3 is 18 residues long. The V gene end was trimmed by 0 bases and the J gene end by 0 bases; junction bases not matched to a gene: 10. Looked up from germline, CDR1 is SGHRS and CDR2 is YFSETQ. The CDR3 nucleotides read TGCGCCAGCAGCTTGGCGATTCGAGGGCGGGGGGACCAAGAGACCCAGTACTTC. Translated: CASSLAIRGRGDQETQYF.

This clone was recorded only once. V gene TRBV2 combines with J gene TRBJ2-7; 11 bases agree with TRBD1. With V trimmed by 5 bases and J by 3 bases, 3 bases remained unmatched. The CDR3 is made up of 14 amino acids. The germline CDR1 and CDR2 sequences are SNHLY and FYNNEI. The CDR3: CASSTGTGGYEQYF. The CDR3 DNA is TGTGCCAGCAGTACCGGGACAGGGGGCTACGAGCAGTACTTC.

The V gene is TRBV6-1, the J gene TRBJ1-1; D is unresolved. The germline gives CDR1 MNHNS, CDR2 SASEGT. The V and J ends lost 4 bases and 2 bases respectively, with 17 bases between them. The CDR3 loop spans 16 amino acids. The DNA for the CDR3 is TGTGCCAGCAGTGCTGGCAGGATCGTCTCCAACACTGAAGCTTTCTTT. Translated, it gives CASSAGRIVSNTEAFF.

This chain joins TRBV6-1 and TRBJ2-7, with 11 nucleotides matching TRBD1. In germline, CDR1 is MNHNS, CDR2 SASEGT. The CDR3 length is 14 residues. Unmatched junction bases numbered 2, after V lost 3 bases and J lost 4 bases. The DNA for the CDR3 is TGTGCCAGCAGTGAGGGACAGGGGGTGTACGAGCAGTACTTC. Translation gives CASSEGQGVYEQYF.

The V gene is TRBV30, the J gene TRBJ2-7, with 7 bases matching TRBD2. J lost 7 bases, V lost 7 bases, and 13 bases had no gene match. The CDR3 length is 13 residues. Germline lookup yields CDR1 GTSNPN and CDR2 SVGIG (reference sequence). CDR3 in DNA: TGTGCCTACTCTAGCGGAGCCCGGAATGAGCAGTACTTC. It codes for CAYSSGARNEQYF. The variable domain in full, with the rest retrieved from reference TRBV30 and TRBJ2-7, is SQTIHQWPATLVQPVGSPLSLECTVEGTSNPNLYWYRQAAGRGLQLLFYSVGIGQISSEVPQNLSASRPQDRQFILSSKKLLLSDSGFYLCAYSSGARNEQYFGPGTRLTVT.

The J gene is TRBJ1-2, the V gene TRBV18, with unresolved D. CDR1 KGHSH and CDR2 LQKENI come from the germline V gene. CDR3 size: 14 residues. The V end lost 3 bases, the J end lost 4 bases, and 12 bases lay between the germline ends. DNA for the CDR3: TGTGCCAGCTCACCTTCGGGAGATCTCTATGGCTACACCTTC. This codes for CASSPSGDLYGYTF.

The chain combines TRBV5-1 with TRBJ2-5; possibly TRBD1 for D (6 bases). Trimming took 4 bases from V and 3 from J, leaving 22 bases between them. The CDR3 runs to 17 residues. Germline loops: CDR1 SGHRS, CDR2 YFSETQ. CDR3 in amino acids: CASSPFLGALTKETQYF. The CDR3 coding sequence is TGCGCCAGCAGCCCTTTCTTGGGGGCACTAACCAAAGAGACCCAGTACTTC.

The rearrangement links TRBV7-6 to TRBJ2-5; 11 bases are a match to TRBD2. Germline CDR1 reads SGHVS; CDR2 reads FNYEAQ. The CDR3 spans 15 residues. V shed 5 bases, J shed 2 bases, and the junction held 4 bases outside the gene matches. This chain's CDR3 is CASSPSSGRQETQYF. The CDR3 DNA is TGTGCCAGCAGCCCCTCTAGCGGGAGGCAAGAGACCCAGTACTTC.

The V gene is TRBV9, the J gene TRBJ2-7; 11 bases agree with TRBD2. With 4 bases clipped from V and 3 bases from J, the junction kept 6 bases outside the gene matches. The CDR3 has 15 residues. Germline values: CDR1 SGDLS, CDR2 YYNGEE. The CDR3 spells CASSPTSGILYEQYF. In nucleotides, the CDR3 is TGTGCCAGCAGCCCGACTAGCGGGATCCTCTACGAGCAGTACTTC.

The chain employs TRBV10-3 and TRBJ2-5; 9 bases align to TRBD2. CDR3 length: 14 amino acids. Germline trimming cut 7 bases from V and 0 bases from J; bases unmatched to any gene: 3. The germline V gene has CDR1 ENHRY and CDR2 SYGVKD. CDR3 residues: CAIKPSGNQETQYF. The CDR3 nucleotides are TGTGCCATCAAACCTAGCGGGAACCAAGAGACCCAGTACTTC.

The V and J genes are TRBV24-1 and TRBJ1-2, with D possibly matching TRBD1 (5 bases). V dropped 3 bases and J dropped 7 bases, with 11 bases sitting between them. The CDR3 is 13 residues long. Germline V gene lookup returns CDR1 KGHDR and CDR2 SFDVKD. The CDR3 DNA sequence: TGTGCCACCAGTGATACAGGTGATCGTGGCTACACCTTC. Amino acid sequence: CATSDTGDRGYTF.

The chain employs TRBV27 and TRBJ2-2, with 9 bases that match TRBD1. The CDR3 covers 15 residues. CDR1 MNHEY and CDR2 SMNVEV come from the germline V gene (reference sequence). V shed 5 bases, J shed 7 bases, and the junction held 8 bases outside the gene matches. The CDR3: CASSPWTGVGGELFF. CDR3 coding DNA: TGTGCCAGCAGTCCCTGGACAGGGGTAGGCGGGGAGCTGTTTTTT.

The rearrangement links TRBV19 to TRBJ2-7; TRBD2 matches 11 bases. V trimming: 5 bases; J trimming: 6 bases; junction bases outside the gene matches: 15. This CDR3 spans 17 amino acids. The germline V gene encodes CDR1 LNHDA and CDR2 SQIVND (reference sequence). CDR3 bases: TGTGCCAGTAGTCAGGGACTAGCGGAGCCCCTCTTTGGCGAGCAGTACTTC. It is translated as CASSQGLAEPLFGEQYF.

The genes are TRBV29-1 and TRBJ1-2; no reliable D call. The CDR3 is made up of 12 amino acids. The V gene's germline CDR1 is SQVTM and CDR2 ANQGSEA. V was trimmed by 2 bases and J by 8 bases, leaving 12 bases between them. DNA for the CDR3: TGCAGCGTTGAATGGGGAACGGGAGGCTACACCTTC. Amino acid sequence: CSVEWGTGGYTF.

This clone was seen more than once but under ten times. The chain uses TRBV29-1 and TRBJ2-7; TRBD1 matches at 9 bases. The junction had 13 bases not matched to a gene; V was cut back by 6 bases and J by 4 bases. Germline V lookup: CDR1 SQVTM, CDR2 ANQGSEA. The length of the CDR3 is 15 residues. The CDR3 region has the DNA TGCAGCGTCCTAGGACCCCGGGACAGGGCATACGAGCAGTACTTC. Protein product: CSVLGPRDRAYEQYF.

V is TRBV7-8 and J is TRBJ2-1, with 10 bases fitting TRBD2. Per germline, CDR1 SGHVS and CDR2 FQNEAQ. This CDR3 is built from 15 residues. V shed 5 bases, J shed 6 bases, and the junction held 7 bases outside the gene matches. CDR3 sequence: CASSPGLAEGNEQFF. The CDR3 DNA reads as TGTGCCAGCAGCCCCGGACTAGCGGAGGGCAATGAGCAGTTCTTC. Based on the CDR3 plus reference TRBV7-8 and TRBJ2-1, the full variable domain is GAGVSQSPRYKVAKRGQDVALRCDPISGHVSLFWYQQALGQGPEFLTYFQNEAQLDKSGLPSDRFFAERPEGSVSTLKIQRTQQEDSAVYLCASSPGLAEGNEQFFGPGTRLTVL.

Written as DNA, the CDR3 is TGTGCCAGCAGCCTAAGATGGCAGGGGGCGTCTGAAGCTTTCTTT. Its protein product is CASSLRWQGASEAFF. The chain has TRBV6-5 and TRBJ1-1; the match to TRBD1 covers 8 bases. Looked up from germline, CDR1 is MNHEY and CDR2 is SVGAGI. V shed 6 bases, J shed 6 bases, and the junction held 12 bases outside the gene matches. This CDR3 has 15 residues.